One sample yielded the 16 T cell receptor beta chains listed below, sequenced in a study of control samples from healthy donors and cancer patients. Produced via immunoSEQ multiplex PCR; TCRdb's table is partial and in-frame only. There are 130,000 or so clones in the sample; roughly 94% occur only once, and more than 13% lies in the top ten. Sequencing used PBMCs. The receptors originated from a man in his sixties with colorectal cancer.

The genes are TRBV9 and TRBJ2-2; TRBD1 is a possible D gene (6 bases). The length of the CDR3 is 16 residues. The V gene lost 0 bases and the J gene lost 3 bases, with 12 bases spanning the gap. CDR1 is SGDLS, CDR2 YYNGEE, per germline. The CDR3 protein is CASSVGTGSDTGELFF. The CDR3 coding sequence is TGTGCCAGCAGCGTAGGTACAGGGTCGGACACCGGGGAGCTGTTTTTT.

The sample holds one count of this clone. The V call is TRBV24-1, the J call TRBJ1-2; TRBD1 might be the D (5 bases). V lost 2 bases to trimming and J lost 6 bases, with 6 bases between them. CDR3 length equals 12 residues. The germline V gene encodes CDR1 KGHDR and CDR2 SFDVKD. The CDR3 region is CATSDSGNGYTF. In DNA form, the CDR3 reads TGTGCCACCAGTGATTCAGGGAATGGCTACACCTTC.

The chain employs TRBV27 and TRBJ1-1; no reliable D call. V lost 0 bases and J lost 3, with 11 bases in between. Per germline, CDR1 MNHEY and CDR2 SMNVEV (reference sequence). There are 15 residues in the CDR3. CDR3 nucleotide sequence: TGTGCCAGCAGTTTATCGTGGGCATCGTACACTGAAGCTTTCTTT. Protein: CASSLSWASYTEAFF.

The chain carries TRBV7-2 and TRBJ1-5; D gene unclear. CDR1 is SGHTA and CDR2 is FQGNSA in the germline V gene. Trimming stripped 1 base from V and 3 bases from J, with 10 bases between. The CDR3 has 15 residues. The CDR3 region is CASSLEGRFNQPQHF. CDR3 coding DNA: TGTGCCAGCAGCTTAGAGGGTCGCTTCAATCAGCCCCAGCATTTT. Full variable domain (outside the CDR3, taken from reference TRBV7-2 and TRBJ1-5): GAGVSQSPSNKVTEKGKDVELRCDPISGHTALYWYRQSLGQGLEFLIYFQGNSAPDKSGLPSDRFSAERTGGSVSTLTIQRTQQEDSAVYLCASSLEGRFNQPQHFGDGTRLSIL.

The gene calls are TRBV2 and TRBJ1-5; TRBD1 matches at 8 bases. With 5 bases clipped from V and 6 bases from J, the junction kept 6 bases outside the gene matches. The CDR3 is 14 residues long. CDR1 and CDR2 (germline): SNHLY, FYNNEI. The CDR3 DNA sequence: TGTGCCAGCAGTAGTGCAGGGGGCGGTCAGCCCCAGCATTTT. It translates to CASSSAGGGQPQHF.

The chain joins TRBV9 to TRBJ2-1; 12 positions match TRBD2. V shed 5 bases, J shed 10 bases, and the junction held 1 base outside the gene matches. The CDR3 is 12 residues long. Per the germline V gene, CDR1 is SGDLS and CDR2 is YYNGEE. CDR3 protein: CASRLAGGEQFF. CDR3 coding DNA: TGTGCCAGCAGACTAGCGGGAGGAGAGCAGTTCTTC.

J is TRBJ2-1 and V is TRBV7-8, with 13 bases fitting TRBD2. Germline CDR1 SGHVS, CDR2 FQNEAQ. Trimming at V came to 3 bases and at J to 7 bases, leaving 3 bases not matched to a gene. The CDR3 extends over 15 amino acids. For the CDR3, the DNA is TGTGCCAGCAGCTTGACTAGCGGGGGGAGGAATGAGCAGTTCTTC. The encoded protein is CASSLTSGGRNEQFF. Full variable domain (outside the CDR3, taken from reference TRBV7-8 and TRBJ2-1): GAGVSQSPRYKVAKRGQDVALRCDPISGHVSLFWYQQALGQGPEFLTYFQNEAQLDKSGLPSDRFFAERPEGSVSTLKIQRTQQEDSAVYLCASSLTSGGRNEQFFGPGTRLTVL.

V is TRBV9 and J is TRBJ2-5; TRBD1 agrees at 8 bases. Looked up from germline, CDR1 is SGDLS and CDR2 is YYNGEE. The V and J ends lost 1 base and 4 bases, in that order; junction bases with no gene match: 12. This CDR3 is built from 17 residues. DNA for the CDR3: TGTGCCAGCAGCGTAAGGGCGGCAGGGGGCGAGAGAGAGACCCAGTACTTC. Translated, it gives CASSVRAAGGERETQYF.

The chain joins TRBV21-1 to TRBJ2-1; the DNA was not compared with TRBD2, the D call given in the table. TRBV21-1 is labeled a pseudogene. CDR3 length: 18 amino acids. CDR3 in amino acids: CASSKIGRGGSSYNEQFF. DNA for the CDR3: TGTGCCAGCAGCAAAATCGGCAGGGGAGGGTCTTCCTACAATGAGCAGTTCTTC.

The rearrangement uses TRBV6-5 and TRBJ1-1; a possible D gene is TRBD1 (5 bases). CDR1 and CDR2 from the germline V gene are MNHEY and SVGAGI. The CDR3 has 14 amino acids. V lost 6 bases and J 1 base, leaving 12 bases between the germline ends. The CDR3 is CASRLTGANTEAFF. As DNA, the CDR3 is TGTGCCAGCAGGCTCACAGGAGCGAACACTGAAGCTTTCTTT.

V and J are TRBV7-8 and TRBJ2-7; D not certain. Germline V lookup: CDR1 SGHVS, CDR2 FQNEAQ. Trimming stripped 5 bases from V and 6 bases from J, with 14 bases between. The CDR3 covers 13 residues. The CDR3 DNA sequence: TGTGCCAGCAGCCAACAAGGGCCAGGCGAGCAGTACTTC. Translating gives CASSQQGPGEQYF.

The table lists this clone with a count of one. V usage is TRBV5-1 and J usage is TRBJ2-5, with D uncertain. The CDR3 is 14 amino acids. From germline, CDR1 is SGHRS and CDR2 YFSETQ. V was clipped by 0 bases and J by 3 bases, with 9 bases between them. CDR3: CASSLGSSKETQYF. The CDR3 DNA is TGCGCCAGCAGCTTGGGAAGCTCTAAAGAGACCCAGTACTTC.

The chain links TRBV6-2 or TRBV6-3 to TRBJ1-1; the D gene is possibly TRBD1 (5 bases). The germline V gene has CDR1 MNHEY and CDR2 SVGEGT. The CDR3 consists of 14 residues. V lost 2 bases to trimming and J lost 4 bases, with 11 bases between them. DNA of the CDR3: TGTGCCAGCAGTTACGGGGGAGTTGGCACTGAAGCTTTCTTT. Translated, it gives CASSYGGVGTEAFF.

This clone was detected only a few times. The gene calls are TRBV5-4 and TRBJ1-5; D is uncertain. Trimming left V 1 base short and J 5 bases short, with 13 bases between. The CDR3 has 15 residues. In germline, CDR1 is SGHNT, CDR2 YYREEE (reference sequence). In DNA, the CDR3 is TGTGCCAGCAGCTTGAGGCCAGACCCATATCAGCCCCAGCATTTT. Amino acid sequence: CASSLRPDPYQPQHF.

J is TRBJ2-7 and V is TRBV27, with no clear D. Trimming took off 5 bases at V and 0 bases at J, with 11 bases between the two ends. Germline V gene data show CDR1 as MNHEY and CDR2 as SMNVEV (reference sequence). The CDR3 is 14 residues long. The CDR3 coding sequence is TGTGCCAGCAGTCCGGCCTTGAGCTCCTACGAGCAGTACTTC. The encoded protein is CASSPALSSYEQYF.

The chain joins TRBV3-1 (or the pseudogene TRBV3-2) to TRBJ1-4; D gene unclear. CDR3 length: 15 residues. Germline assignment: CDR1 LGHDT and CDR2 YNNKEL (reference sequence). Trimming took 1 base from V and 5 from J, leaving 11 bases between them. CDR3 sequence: CASSQGRGPNEKLFF. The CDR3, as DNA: TGTGCCAGCAGCCAAGGCAGAGGCCCGAATGAAAAACTGTTTTTT.